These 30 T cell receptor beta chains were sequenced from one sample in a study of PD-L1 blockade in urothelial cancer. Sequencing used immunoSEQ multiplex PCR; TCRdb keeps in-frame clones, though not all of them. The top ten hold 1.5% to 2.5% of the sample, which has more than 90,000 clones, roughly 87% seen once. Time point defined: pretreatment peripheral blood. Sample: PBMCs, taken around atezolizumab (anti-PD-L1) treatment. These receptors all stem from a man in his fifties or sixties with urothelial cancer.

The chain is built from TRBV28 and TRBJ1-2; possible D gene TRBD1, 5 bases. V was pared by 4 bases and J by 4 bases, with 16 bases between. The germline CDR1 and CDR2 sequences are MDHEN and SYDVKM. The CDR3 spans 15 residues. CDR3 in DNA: TGTGCCAGCAGTTCCCCGGACACGATATTCTATGGCTACACCTTC. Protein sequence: CASSSPDTIFYGYTF.

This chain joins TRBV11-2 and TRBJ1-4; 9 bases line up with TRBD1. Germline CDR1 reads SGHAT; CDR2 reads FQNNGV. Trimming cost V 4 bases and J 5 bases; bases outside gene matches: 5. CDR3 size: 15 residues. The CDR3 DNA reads TGTGCCAGCAGCTCGGGGACAGGGTCAAATGAAAAACTGTTTTTT. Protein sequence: CASSSGTGSNEKLFF.

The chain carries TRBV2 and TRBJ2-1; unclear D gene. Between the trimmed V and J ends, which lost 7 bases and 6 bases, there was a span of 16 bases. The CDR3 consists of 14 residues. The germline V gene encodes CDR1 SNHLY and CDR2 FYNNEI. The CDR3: CASTPMGHSNEQFF. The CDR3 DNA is TGTGCCAGCACCCCAATGGGCCACAGCAATGAGCAGTTCTTC.

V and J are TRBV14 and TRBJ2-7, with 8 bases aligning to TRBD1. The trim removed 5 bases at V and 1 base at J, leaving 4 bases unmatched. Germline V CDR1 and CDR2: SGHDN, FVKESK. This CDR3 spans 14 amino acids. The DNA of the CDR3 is TGTGCCAGCAGCAAGGACAGGGATTCCTACGAGCAGTACTTC. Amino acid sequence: CASSKDRDSYEQYF.

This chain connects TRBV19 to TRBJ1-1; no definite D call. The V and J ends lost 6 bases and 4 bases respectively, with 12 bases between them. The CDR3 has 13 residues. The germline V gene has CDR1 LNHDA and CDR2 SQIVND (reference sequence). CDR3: CASRPGSGTEAFF. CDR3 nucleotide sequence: TGTGCCAGTAGACCGGGGTCGGGCACTGAAGCTTTCTTT.

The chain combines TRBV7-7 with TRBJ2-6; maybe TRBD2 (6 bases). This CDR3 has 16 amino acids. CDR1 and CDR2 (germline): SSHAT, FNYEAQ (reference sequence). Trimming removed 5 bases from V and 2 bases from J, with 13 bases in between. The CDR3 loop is CASSPTGDPGANVLTF. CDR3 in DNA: TGTGCCAGCAGCCCGACGGGAGATCCTGGGGCCAACGTCCTGACTTTC.

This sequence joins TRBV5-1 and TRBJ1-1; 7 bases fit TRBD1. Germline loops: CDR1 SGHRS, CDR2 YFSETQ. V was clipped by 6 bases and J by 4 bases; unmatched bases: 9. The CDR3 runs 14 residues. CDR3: CASTPTGRVTEAFF. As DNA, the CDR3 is TGCGCCAGCACCCCGACAGGGCGGGTCACTGAAGCTTTCTTT.

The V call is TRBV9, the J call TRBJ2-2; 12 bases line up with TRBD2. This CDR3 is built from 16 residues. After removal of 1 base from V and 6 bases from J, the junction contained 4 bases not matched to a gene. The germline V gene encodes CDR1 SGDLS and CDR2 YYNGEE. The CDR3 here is CASSVLTSGGAGELFF. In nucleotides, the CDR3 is TGTGCCAGCAGCGTACTGACTAGCGGGGGAGCCGGGGAGCTGTTTTTT.

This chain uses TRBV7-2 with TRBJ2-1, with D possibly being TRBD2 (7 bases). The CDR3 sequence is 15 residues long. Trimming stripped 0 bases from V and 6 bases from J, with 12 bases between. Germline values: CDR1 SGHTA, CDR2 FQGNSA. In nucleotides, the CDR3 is TGTGCCAGCAGCTTAGCCGGGGGGCGATTCAATGAGCAGTTCTTC. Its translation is CASSLAGGRFNEQFF. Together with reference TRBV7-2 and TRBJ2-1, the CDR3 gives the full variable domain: GAGVSQSPSNKVTEKGKDVELRCDPISGHTALYWYRQSLGQGLEFLIYFQGNSAPDKSGLPSDRFSAERTGGSVSTLTIQRTQQEDSAVYLCASSLAGGRFNEQFFGPGTRLTVL.

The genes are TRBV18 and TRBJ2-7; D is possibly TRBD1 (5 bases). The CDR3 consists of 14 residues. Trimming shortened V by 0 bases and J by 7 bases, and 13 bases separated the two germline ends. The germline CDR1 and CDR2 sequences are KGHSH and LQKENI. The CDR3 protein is CASSPPFQGGEQYF. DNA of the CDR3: TGTGCCAGCTCACCACCGTTCCAGGGCGGAGAGCAGTACTTC.

The CDR3 spells CASKTSGGRGAQYF. The CDR3 DNA follows: TGCGCCAGCAAGACTAGCGGGGGGCGGGGGGCGCAGTATTTT. This chain uses TRBV10-2 with TRBJ2-3; 13 nucleotides line up with TRBD2. This CDR3 spans 14 amino acids. Trimming cost V 7 bases and J 10 bases; bases outside gene matches: 8. Germline V gene lookup returns CDR1 WSHSY and CDR2 SAAADI.

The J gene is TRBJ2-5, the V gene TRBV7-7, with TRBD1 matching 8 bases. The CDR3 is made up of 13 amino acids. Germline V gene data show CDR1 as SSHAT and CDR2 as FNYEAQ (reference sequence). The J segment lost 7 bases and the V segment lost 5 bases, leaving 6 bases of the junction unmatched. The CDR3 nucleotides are TGTGCCAGCAGCCCGGGACAGGAGGCGACCCAGTACTTC. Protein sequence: CASSPGQEATQYF.

CDR3 amino acids: CASSFRLDGLSPDTQYF. The CDR3, as DNA: TGTGCCAGCAGCTTTAGGTTAGATGGGCTCAGCCCAGATACGCAGTATTTT. This sequence joins TRBV5-8 and TRBJ2-3, with D unclear. Between the trimmed V and J ends, which lost 2 bases and 4 bases, there was a span of 20 bases. The CDR3 runs to 17 residues. The germline V gene has CDR1 SGHTS and CDR2 YDEGEE.

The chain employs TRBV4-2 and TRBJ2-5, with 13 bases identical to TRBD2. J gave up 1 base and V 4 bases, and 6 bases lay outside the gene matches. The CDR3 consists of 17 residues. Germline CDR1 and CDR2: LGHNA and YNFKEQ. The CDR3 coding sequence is TGTGCCAGCAGCCCCGGGACTAGCGGGAACCCCCAAGAGACCCAGTACTTC. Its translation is CASSPGTSGNPQETQYF.

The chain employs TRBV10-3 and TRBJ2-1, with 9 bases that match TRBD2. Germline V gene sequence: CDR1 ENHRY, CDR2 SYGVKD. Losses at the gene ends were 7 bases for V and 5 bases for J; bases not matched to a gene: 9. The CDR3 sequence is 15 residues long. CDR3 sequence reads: CAITPGREGDNEQFF. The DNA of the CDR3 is TGTGCCATCACCCCGGGGCGGGAGGGGGACAATGAGCAGTTCTTC.

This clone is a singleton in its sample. The CDR3 coding sequence is TGTGCCAGCCTCCCTGACACGGCAGGGCGCGCCCAGTACTTC. Its translation is CASLPDTAGRAQYF. The rearrangement links TRBV6-1 to TRBJ2-5, with D tentatively TRBD1 (5 bases). Looked up from germline, CDR1 is MNHNS and CDR2 is SASEGT. V was trimmed by 8 bases and J by 9 bases, leaving 22 bases between them. The CDR3 contains 14 residues.

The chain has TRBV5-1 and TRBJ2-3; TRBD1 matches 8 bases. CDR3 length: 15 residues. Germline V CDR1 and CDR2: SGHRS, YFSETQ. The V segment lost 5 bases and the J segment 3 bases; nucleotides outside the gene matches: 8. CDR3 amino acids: CASRSTGDRTDTQYF. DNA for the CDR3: TGCGCCAGCAGATCTACAGGGGACAGGACAGATACGCAGTATTTT.

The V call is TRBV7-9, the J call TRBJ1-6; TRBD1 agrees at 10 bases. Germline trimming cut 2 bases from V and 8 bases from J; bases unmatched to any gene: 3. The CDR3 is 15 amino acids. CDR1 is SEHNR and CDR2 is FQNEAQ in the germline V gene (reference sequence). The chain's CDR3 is CASSLSGTGDSPLHF. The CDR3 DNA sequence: TGTGCCAGCAGCTTATCAGGGACAGGGGATTCACCCCTCCACTTT.

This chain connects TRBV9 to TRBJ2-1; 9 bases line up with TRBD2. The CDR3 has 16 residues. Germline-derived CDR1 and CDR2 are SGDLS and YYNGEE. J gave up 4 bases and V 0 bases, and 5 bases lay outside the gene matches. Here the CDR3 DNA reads TGTGCCAGCAGCGTAGACCCTAGCGGGGAATACAATGAGCAGTTCTTC. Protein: CASSVDPSGEYNEQFF.

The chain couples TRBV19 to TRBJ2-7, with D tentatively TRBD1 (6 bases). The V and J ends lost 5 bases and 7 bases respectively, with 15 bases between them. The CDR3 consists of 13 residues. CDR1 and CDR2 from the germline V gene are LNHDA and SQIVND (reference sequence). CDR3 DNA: TGTGCCAGTAGTGAGTCAGGGGCTGCGGAGCAGTACTTC. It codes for CASSESGAAEQYF.

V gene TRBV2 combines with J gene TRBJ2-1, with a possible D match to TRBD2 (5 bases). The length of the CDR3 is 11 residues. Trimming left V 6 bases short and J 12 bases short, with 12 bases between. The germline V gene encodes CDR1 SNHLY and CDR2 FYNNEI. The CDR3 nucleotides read TGTGCCAGCAGGGAGGACCGAGGGCAGTTCTTC. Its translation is CASREDRGQFF.

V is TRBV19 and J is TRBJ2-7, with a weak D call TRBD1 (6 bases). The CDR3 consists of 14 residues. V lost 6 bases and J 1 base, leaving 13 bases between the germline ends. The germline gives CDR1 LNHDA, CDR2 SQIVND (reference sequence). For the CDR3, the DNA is TGTGCCAGTAGCCTCAGGGGAACGTCCTACGAGCAGTACTTC. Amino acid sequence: CASSLRGTSYEQYF.

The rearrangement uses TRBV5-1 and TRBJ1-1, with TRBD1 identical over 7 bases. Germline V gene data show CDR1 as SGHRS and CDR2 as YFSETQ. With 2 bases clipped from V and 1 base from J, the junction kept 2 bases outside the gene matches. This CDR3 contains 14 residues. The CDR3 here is CASSFGQANTEAFF. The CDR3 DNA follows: TGCGCCAGCAGCTTCGGACAGGCGAACACTGAAGCTTTCTTT. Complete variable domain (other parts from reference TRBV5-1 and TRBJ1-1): KAGVTQTPRYLIKTRGQQVTLSCSPISGHRSVSWYQQTPGQGLQFLFEYFSETQRNKGNFPGRFSGRQFSNSRSEMNVSTLELGDSALYLCASSFGQANTEAFFGQGTRLTVV.

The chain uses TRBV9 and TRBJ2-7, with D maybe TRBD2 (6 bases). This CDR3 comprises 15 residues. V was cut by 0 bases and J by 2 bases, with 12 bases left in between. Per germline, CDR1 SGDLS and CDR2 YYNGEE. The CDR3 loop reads CASSVVRDFPYEQYF. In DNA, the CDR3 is TGTGCCAGCAGCGTAGTCCGGGACTTCCCCTACGAGCAGTACTTC.

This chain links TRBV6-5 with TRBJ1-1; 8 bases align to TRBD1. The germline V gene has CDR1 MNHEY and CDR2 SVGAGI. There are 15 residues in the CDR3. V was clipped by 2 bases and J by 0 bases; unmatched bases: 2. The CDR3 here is CASSYRGQVNTEAFF. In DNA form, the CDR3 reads TGTGCCAGCAGTTACCGGGGACAGGTGAACACTGAAGCTTTCTTT.

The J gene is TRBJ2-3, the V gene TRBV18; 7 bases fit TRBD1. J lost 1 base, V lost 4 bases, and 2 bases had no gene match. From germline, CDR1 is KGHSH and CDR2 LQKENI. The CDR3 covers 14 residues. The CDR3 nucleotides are TGTGCCAGCTCACGACAGGGAGGCACAGATACGCAGTATTTT. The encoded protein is CASSRQGGTDTQYF.

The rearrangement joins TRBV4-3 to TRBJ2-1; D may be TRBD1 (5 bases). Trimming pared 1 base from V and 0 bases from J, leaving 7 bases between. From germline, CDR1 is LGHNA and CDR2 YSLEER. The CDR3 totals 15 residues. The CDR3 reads CASSQGRGSYNEQFF. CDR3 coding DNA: TGCGCCAGCAGCCAAGGAAGGGGCTCCTACAATGAGCAGTTCTTC.

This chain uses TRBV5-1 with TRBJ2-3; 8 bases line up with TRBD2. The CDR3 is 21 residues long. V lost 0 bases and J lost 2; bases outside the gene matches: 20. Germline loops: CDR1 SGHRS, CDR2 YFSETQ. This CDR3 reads CASSLGGRAGVGGSHTDTQYF. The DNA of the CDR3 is TGCGCCAGCAGCTTGGGTGGTCGAGCGGGAGTGGGGGGCTCGCACACAGATACGCAGTATTTT. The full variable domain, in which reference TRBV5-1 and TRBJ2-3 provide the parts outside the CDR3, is KAGVTQTPRYLIKTRGQQVTLSCSPISGHRSVSWYQQTPGQGLQFLFEYFSETQRNKGNFPGRFSGRQFSNSRSEMNVSTLELGDSALYLCASSLGGRAGVGGSHTDTQYFGPGTRLTVL.

The DNA for the CDR3 is TGTGCCAGCAGCTTAATGACTATTCTTGATGAGCAGTTCTTC. Translating gives CASSLMTILDEQFF. The chain links TRBV11-3 to TRBJ2-1, with a weak D call TRBD2 (5 bases). Germline V gene lookup returns CDR1 SGHNT and CDR2 YENEEA. The CDR3 consists of 14 residues. V was trimmed by 2 bases and J by 8 bases, leaving 13 bases between them.

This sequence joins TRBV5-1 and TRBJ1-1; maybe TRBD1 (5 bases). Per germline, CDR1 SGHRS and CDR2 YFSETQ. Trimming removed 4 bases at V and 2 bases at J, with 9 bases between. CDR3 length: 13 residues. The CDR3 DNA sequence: TGCGCCAGCAGCCTTCAGGGTAACACTGAAGCTTTCTTT. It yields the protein CASSLQGNTEAFF.